A selection of T cell receptor beta chains follows, all from one sample in a study of cytomegalovirus exposure and HLA in healthy donors. Using immunoSEQ multiplex PCR, the repertoire was profiled, and TCRdb retains in-frame clones only, with some absent. The sample has tens of thousands of clones; roughly 73% are singletons. The material sequenced was PBMCs. The receptors shown here come from a woman aged 40 to 50 in good health and CMV-seropositive. CDR3s leave out the opening cysteine and the closing phenylalanine or tryptophan. Size is omitted from some rows. Given values are once, few, many or a class for expanded clones.

v_call clone_size cdr3_aa
TRBV6-6 - ASSARGDTQY
TRBV7-9 - ASIQQGGVRPQH
TRBV6-5 once ASKGAGAFSYEQY
TRBV6-1 - ASSEQGASYEQY
TRBV7-2 - ASSLFGGANTEAF
TRBV5-6 - ASSLRGQPNTEAF
TRBV19 - ASSISRTNTGELF
TRBV5-1 - ASSDTTGGYEQY
TRBV6-6 few ASSYSTLTGAEAF
TRBV7-8 - ASSPWTGGNNEQF
TRBV6-5 - ASSESANEKLF
TRBV12-5 few ASGSGGTTYEQY
TRBV6-1 - ASSVSGGGGDTQY
TRBV20-1 - SASIQHGYT
TRBV9 once ASSVSAGYEQY
TRBV2 few ASRTSGTDTQY
TRBV18 - ASSPAGGVGTEAF
TRBV11-3 once ASSHRDREDNEQF
TRBV18 once ASSEYSYRATSNQPQH
TRBV6-5 - ASSWVRGGIGELF
TRBV5-1 - ASSLIGTTHTQY
TRBV7-2 - ASSPAGQGNTEAF
TRBV6-1 - ASRRDRVEEKLF
TRBV19 - ASSIGTGGGNTIY
TRBV30 few AWMSGGNTEAF
TRBV15 - ATSRDRAGGPISEQY
TRBV7-9 - ASSPPLGTDFTEAF
TRBV4-3 many ASSQDGTDPYGYT
TRBV27 once ASSLGSSEQY
TRBV4-3 - ASSLSHGGGTEAF
TRBV11-2 - ASSLGTYEQY
TRBV1 - TSSQDLHEQY
TRBV5-6 - ASSLGTGQTYEQY
TRBV19 - ASSSLGQGNTEAF
TRBV30 - AWATQGGTKNIQY
TRBV9 - ASSVGAMNTEAF
TRBV11-2 - ASSFQPGQLSNEQF